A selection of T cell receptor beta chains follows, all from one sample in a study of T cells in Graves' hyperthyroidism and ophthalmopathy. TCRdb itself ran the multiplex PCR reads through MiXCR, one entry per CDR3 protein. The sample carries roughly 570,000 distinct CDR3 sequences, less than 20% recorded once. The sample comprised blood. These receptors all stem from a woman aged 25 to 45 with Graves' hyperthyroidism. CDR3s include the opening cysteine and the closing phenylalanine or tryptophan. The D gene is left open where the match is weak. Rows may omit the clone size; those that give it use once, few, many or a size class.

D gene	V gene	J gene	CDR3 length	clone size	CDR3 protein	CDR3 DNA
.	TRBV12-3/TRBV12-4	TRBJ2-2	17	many	CASRPETGTRSTGELFF	TGTGCCAGCAGGCCAGAAACAGGAACCCGGAGCACCGGGGAGCTGTTTTTT
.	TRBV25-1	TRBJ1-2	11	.	CASSDHDGYTF	TGTGCCAGCAGTGACCACGATGGCTACACCTTC
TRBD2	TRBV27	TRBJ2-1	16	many	CASSSPETSGRDEQFF	TGTGCCAGCAGTTCCCCGGAAACTAGCGGGAGAGATGAGCAGTTCTTC
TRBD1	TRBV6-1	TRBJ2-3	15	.	CANAQGASSTDTQYF	TGTGCCAATGCCCAGGGGGCGAGCAGCACAGATACGCAGTATTTT
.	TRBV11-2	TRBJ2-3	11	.	CAGAGGDTQYF	TGTGCCGGGGCCGGAGGAGATACGCAGTATTTT
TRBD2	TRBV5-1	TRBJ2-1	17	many	CASSLGSGRTTVGEQFF	TGCGCCAGCAGCTTGGGTAGCGGGAGAACTACAGTCGGTGAGCAGTTCTTC
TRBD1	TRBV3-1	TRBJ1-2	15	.	CASSQSRGGGQGYTF	TGTGCCAGCAGCCAATCCCGAGGGGGCGGCCAAGGCTACACCTTC
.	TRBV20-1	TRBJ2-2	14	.	CSAKRTGFAGELFF	TGCAGTGCCAAACGGACCGGGTTTGCCGGGGAGCTGTTTTTT
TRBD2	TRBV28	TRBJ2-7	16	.	CASSQGLAGDPYEQYF	TGTGCCAGCAGTCAGGGACTAGCGGGAGACCCCTACGAGCAGTACTTC
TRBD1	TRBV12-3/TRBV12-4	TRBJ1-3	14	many	CASSWDRGRNTIYF	TGTGCCAGCAGTTGGGACAGGGGGCGAAACACCATATATTTT
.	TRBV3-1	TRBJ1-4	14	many	CASSHQGTYEKLFF	TGTGCCAGCAGCCACCAGGGGACCTATGAAAAACTGTTTTTT
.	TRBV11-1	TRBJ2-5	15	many	CASTRTGTAEETQYF	TGTGCCAGCACCAGAACAGGGACCGCAGAAGAGACCCAGTACTTC
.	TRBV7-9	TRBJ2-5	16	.	CASSSNSGTSLETQYF	TGTGCCAGCAGCTCCAACTCCGGGACGTCCCTCGAGACCCAGTACTTC
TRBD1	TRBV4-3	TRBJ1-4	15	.	CASSQGQGAYEKLFF	TGCGCCAGCAGCCAAGGGCAGGGGGCCTATGAAAAACTGTTTTTT
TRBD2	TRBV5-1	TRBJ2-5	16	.	CASSTTGGSSGETQYF	TGCGCCAGCAGCACCACGGGGGGGAGTTCAGGGGAGACCCAGTACTTC
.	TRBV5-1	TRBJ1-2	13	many	CASSVDRNYGYTF	TGCGCCAGCAGCGTGGACAGAAACTATGGCTACACCTTC
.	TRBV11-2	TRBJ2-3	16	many	CASSLGTRVLGDTQYF	TGTGCCAGCAGCTTAGGAACGAGAGTGTTGGGGGATACGCAGTATTTT
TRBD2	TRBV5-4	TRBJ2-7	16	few	CASSLAVVAGVPEQYF	TGTGCCAGCAGCTTGGCCGTGGTAGCGGGAGTGCCCGAGCAGTACTTC
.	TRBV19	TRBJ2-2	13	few	CASSPQGPGELFF	TGTGCCAGTAGTCCACAGGGTCCCGGGGAGCTGTTTTTT
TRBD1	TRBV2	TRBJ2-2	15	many	CASSGAGGTTGELFF	TGTGCCAGCAGTGGTGCAGGGGGTACCACCGGGGAGCTGTTTTTT
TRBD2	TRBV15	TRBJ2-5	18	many	CATSRPFLAGVTSVSQYF	TGTGCCACCAGCAGACCCTTTCTAGCGGGAGTTACCAGTGTCTCCCAGTACTTC
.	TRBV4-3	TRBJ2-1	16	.	CASSQGPGEAYNEQFF	TGCGCCAGCAGCCAAGGACCGGGAGAGGCCTACAATGAGCAGTTCTTC
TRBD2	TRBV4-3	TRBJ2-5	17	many	CASSQAGGRASVETQYF	TGCGCCAGCAGCCAAGCTGGCGGGAGGGCTAGCGTGGAGACCCAGTACTTC
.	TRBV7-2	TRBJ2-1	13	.	CASSPSGTLLRFF	TGTGCCAGCAGCCCATCCGGGACCCTTTTGCGGTTCTTC
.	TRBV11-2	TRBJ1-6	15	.	CASSLTGPRGSPLHF	TGTGCCAGCAGCTTGACAGGTCCCCGTGGTTCACCCCTCCACTTT
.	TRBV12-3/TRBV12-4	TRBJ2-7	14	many	CASSRTTGDYEQYF	TGTGCCAGCAGCCGGACGACAGGAGACTACGAGCAGTACTTC
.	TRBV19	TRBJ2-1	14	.	CASSIAGSIHEQFF	TGTGCCAGTAGTATAGCGGGATCGATCCATGAGCAGTTCTTC
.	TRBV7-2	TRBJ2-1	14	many	CASSLVGGTNEQFF	TGTGCCAGCAGCTTAGTCGGAGGGACTAATGAGCAGTTCTTC
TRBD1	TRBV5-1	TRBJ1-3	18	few	CASSLDAGGLISGNTIYF	TGCGCCAGCAGCTTGGATGCAGGGGGTCTAATCTCTGGAAACACCATATATTTT
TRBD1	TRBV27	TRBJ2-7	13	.	CASRVTGADEQYF	TGTGCCAGCAGGGTCACAGGGGCGGACGAGCAGTACTTC
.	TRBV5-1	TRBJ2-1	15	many	CASSLGQATYNEQFF	TGCGCCAGCAGCTTGGGACAGGCCACCTACAATGAGCAGTTCTTC
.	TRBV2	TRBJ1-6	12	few	CASSVGFSPLHF	TGTGCCAGCAGTGTAGGGTTTTCACCCCTCCACTTT
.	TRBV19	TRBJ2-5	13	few	CASTATGRETQYF	TGTGCCAGTACCGCGACAGGGAGGGAGACCCAGTACTTC
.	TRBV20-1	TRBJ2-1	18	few	CSASPSHPTWRGYNEQFF	TGCAGTGCTAGCCCCTCTCATCCCACTTGGCGGGGTTACAATGAGCAGTTCTTC
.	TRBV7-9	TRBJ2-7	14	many	CASTMTGKTYEQYF	TGTGCCAGCACCATGACCGGAAAAACCTACGAGCAGTACTTC
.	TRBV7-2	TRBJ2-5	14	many	CASSTNGGSETQYF	TGTGCCAGCAGCACGAATGGGGGGTCGGAGACCCAGTACTTC
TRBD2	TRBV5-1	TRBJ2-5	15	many	CASQTSGMSQETQYF	TGCGCCAGCCAGACTAGCGGGATGTCCCAAGAGACCCAGTACTTC
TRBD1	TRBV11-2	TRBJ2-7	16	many	CASSLDPDRGTYEQYF	TGTGCCAGCAGCTTAGATCCGGACAGGGGGACCTACGAGCAGTACTTC
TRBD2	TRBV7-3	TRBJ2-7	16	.	CASEVAGGPPAYEQYF	TGTGCCAGCGAGGTAGCGGGCGGGCCCCCCGCCTACGAGCAGTACTTC
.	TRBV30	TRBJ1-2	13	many	CAWSVSGARGYTF	TGTGCCTGGAGTGTATCCGGGGCTAGAGGCTACACCTTC
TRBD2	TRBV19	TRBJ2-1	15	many	CASSSRLAGAPYQFF	TGTGCCAGTAGTTCCAGACTAGCGGGAGCCCCCTATCAGTTCTTC
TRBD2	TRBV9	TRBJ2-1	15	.	CASSLLAGGEDEQFF	TGTGCCAGCAGTTTACTAGCGGGAGGGGAGGATGAGCAGTTCTTC
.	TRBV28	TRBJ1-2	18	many	CASSLAGLGPIWPYGYTF	TGTGCCAGCAGTTTAGCAGGGTTGGGTCCTATTTGGCCCTATGGCTACACCTTC
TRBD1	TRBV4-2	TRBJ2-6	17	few	CASSPGQGQSGANVLTF	TGTGCCAGCAGCCCAGGACAGGGGCAATCTGGGGCCAACGTCCTGACTTTC
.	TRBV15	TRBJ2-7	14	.	CATSLARDSYEQYF	TGTGCCACCAGCCTAGCTAGGGATTCCTACGAGCAGTACTTC
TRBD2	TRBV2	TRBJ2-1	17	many	CATILLAGGPFGNGQFF	TGTGCCACCATCTTACTAGCGGGAGGGCCGTTTGGTAATGGGCAGTTCTTC
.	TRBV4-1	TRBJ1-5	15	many	CASSQGGGSNQPQHF	TGCGCCAGCAGCCAAGGGGGGGGCAGCAATCAGCCCCAGCATTTT
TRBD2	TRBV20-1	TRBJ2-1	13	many	CSATNPTSDEQFF	TGCAGTGCCACAAATCCTACTAGCGATGAGCAGTTCTTC
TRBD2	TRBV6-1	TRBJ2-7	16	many	CASSEVRGEKPYEQYF	TGTGCCAGCAGTGAGGTCCGGGGGGAGAAGCCCTACGAGCAGTACTTC
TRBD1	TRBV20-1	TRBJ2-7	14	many	CSARTGTGAYEQYF	TGCAGTGCTAGGACCGGGACAGGGGCATACGAGCAGTACTTC